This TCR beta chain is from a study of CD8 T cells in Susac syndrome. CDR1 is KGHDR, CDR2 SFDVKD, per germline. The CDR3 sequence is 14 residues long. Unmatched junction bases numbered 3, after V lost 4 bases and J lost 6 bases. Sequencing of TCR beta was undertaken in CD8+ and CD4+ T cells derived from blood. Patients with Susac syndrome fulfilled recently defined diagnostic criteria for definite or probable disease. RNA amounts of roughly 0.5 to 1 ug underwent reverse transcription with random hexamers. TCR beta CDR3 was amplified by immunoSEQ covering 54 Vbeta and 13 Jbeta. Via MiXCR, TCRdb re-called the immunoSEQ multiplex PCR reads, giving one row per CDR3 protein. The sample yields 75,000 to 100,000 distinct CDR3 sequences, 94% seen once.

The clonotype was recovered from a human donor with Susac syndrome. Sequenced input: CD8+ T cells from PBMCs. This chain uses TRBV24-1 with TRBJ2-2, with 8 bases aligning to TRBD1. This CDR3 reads CATSETGVAGELFF. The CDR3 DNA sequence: TGTGCCACCAGTGAGACAGGGGTGGCCGGGGAGCTGTTTTTT.